What follows are 3 T cell receptor beta chains derived from one specimen sequenced in a study of cytotoxic CD8 clonotypes in ibrutinib-treated CLL. Assay used: immunoSEQ multiplex PCR; TCRdb lists only in-frame clones, some missing. The profile shows around 160,000 clones, 70% to 90% of them singletons. This specimen was PBMCs, taken at disease progression, from a patient treated with ibrutinib. These receptors came from a human donor with chronic lymphocytic leukemia.

This chain joins TRBV9 and TRBJ1-2; 8 bases agree with TRBD1. The V gene's germline CDR1 is SGDLS and CDR2 YYNGEE. The CDR3 is 15 residues long. V lost 3 bases to trimming and J lost 3 bases; unmatched junction nucleotides: 7. The chain's CDR3 is CASSATGTGHYGYTF. In DNA, the CDR3 is TGTGCCAGCAGCGCCACCGGGACAGGCCACTATGGCTACACCTTC.

The genes are TRBV5-4 and TRBJ2-1, with 7 bases that match TRBD2. With 2 bases clipped from V and 8 bases from J, the junction kept 19 bases outside the gene matches. Germline CDR1 reads SGHNT; CDR2 reads YYREEE (reference sequence). The CDR3 consists of 18 residues. CDR3 nucleotides: TGTGCCAGCAGCTTATCGAATCAGGCGGGAGCGGGGCGGGATGAGCAGTTCTTC. It translates to CASSLSNQAGAGRDEQFF. Full variable domain (rest looked up from reference TRBV5-4 and TRBJ2-1): ETGVTQSPTHLIKTRGQQVTLRCSSQSGHNTVSWYQQALGQGPQFIFQYYREEENGRGNFPPRFSGLQFPNYSSELNVNALELDDSALYLCASSLSNQAGAGRDEQFFGPGTRLTVL.

V gene TRBV27 combines with J gene TRBJ2-3; a possible D gene is TRBD1 (5 bases). Germline V gives CDR1 MNHEY, CDR2 SMNVEV (reference sequence). V was cut by 3 bases and J by 5 bases, with 12 bases left in between. The CDR3 spans 14 residues. The CDR3 loop reads CASSLQGGGDTQYF. CDR3 bases: TGTGCCAGCAGTTTGCAGGGCGGTGGAGATACGCAGTATTTT.